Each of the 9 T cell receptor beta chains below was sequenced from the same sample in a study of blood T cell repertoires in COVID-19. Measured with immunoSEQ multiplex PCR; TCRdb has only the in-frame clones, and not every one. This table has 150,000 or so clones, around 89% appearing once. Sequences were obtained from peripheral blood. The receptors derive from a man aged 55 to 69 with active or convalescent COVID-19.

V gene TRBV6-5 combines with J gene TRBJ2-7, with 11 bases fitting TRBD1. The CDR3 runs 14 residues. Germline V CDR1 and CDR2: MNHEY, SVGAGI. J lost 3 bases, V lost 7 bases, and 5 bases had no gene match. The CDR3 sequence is CASIGQGAGYEQYF. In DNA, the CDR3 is TGTGCCAGCATTGGACAGGGGGCCGGCTACGAGCAGTACTTC.

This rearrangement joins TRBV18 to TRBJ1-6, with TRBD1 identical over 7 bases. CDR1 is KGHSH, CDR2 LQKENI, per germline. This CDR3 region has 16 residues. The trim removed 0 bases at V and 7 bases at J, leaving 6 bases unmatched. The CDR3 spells CASSPPRTGENSPLHF. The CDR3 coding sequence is TGTGCCAGCTCACCACCGAGAACAGGGGAGAATTCACCCCTCCACTTT. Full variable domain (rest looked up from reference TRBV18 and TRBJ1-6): NAGVMQNPRHLVRRRGQEARLRCSPMKGHSHVYWYRQLPEEGLKFMVYLQKENIIDESGMPKERFSAEFPKEGPSILRIQQVVRGDSAAYFCASSPPRTGENSPLHFGNGTRLTVT.

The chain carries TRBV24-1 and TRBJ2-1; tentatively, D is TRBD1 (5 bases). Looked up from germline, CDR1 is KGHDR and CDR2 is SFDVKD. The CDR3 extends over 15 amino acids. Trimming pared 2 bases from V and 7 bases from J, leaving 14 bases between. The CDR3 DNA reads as TGTGCCACCAGTGATTGGACAAAGACAGTGAATGAGCAGTTCTTC. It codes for CATSDWTKTVNEQFF.

CDR3 DNA sequence: TGTGCCAGTAGCCCTTACTGGGAGCTGTTTTTT. As protein: CASSPYWELFF. The chain has TRBV19 and TRBJ2-2; no firm D call. Germline lookup yields CDR1 LNHDA and CDR2 SQIVND (reference sequence). V was shortened by 6 bases and J by 9 bases, with 8 bases between the two germline ends. CDR3 length: 11 amino acids.

The CDR3 DNA reads TGTGCCAGCAGTTTGTTAGTCAATGAGCAGTTCTTC. It encodes CASSLLVNEQFF. The gene calls are TRBV28 and TRBJ2-1; D not resolved. The CDR3 length is 12 residues. Trimming took 3 bases from V and 6 from J, leaving 6 bases between them. Germline V gene sequence: CDR1 MDHEN, CDR2 SYDVKM.

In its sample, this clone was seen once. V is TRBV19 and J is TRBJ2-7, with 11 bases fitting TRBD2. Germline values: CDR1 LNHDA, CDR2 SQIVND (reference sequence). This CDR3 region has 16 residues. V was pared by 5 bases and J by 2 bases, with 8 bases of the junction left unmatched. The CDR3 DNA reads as TGTGCCAGTAGTTCGCAGCCGGGACTAGCGGCCTACGAGCAGTACTTC. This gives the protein CASSSQPGLAAYEQYF.

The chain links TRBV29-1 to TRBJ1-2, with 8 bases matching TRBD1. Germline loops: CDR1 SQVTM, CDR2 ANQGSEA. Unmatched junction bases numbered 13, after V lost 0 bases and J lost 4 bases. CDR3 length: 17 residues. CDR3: CSVEDRKAGGFLYGYTF. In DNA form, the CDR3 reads TGCAGCGTTGAAGATCGGAAGGCAGGGGGCTTTCTCTATGGCTACACCTTC.

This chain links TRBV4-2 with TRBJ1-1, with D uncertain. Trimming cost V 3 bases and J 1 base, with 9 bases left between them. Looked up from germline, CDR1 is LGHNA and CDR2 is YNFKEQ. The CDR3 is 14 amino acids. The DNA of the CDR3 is TGTGCCAGCAGCCAGCCCATCGGGAACACTGAAGCTTTCTTT. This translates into CASSQPIGNTEAFF.

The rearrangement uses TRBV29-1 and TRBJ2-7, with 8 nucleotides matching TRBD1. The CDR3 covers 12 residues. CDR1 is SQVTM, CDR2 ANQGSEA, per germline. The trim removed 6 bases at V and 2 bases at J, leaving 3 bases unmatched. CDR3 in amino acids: CSVQGQAYEQYF. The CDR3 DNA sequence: TGCAGCGTCCAGGGACAGGCCTACGAGCAGTACTTC.